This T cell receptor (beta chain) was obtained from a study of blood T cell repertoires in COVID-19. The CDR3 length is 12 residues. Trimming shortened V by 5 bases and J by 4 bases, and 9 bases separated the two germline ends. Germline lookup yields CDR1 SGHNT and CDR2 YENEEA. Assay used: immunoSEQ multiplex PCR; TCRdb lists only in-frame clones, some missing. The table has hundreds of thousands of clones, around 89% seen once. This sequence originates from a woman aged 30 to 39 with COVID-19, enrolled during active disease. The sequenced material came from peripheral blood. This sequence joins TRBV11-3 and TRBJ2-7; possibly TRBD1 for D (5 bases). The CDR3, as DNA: TGTGCCAGCAGCGTAACAGGTTACGAGCAGTACTTC. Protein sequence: CASSVTGYEQYF.